Presented here are 5 T cell receptor beta chains from one specimen sequenced in a study of shared clonotypes between healthy human individuals. Profiling relied on immunoSEQ multiplex PCR, and the TCRdb table lists in-frame clones only, not all of them. The table includes over a million clones, approximately 72% detected once. The sequenced sample was memory CD4+ T cells sorted from blood. Subset: CD45RA-negative fraction. The receptors were gathered from a man aged 18-30 years in good health.

J is TRBJ2-3 and V is TRBV27; D perhaps matches TRBD2 (6 bases). Germline V gives CDR1 MNHEY, CDR2 SMNVEV (reference sequence). The CDR3 sequence is 15 residues long. With 6 bases removed from V and 0 bases from J, the gap between germline ends came to 13 bases. DNA for the CDR3: TGTGCCAGCAGCGTCGGGACTTTTAGCACAGATACGCAGTATTTT. Protein: CASSVGTFSTDTQYF.

This chain connects TRBV6-5 to TRBJ2-5, with no clear D. Trimming cost V 2 bases and J 3 bases, with 16 bases left between them. This CDR3 comprises 16 residues. Germline CDR1 and CDR2: MNHEY and SVGAGI. CDR3 protein: CASSYLMSSGKETQYF. The CDR3, as DNA: TGTGCCAGCAGTTACCTGATGAGCTCTGGGAAAGAGACCCAGTACTTC.

This chain links TRBV27 with TRBJ2-7, with D possibly TRBD2 on 6 matching bases. The V end was cut by 2 bases, the J end by 2 bases, with 13 bases between. Germline loops: CDR1 MNHEY, CDR2 SMNVEV (reference sequence). This CDR3 region has 15 residues. The CDR3 sequence: CASSLNPGGPYEQYF. DNA for the CDR3: TGTGCCAGCAGTTTAAATCCCGGGGGACCCTACGAGCAGTACTTC.

This clone has only one observation. V gene TRBV7-8 combines with J gene TRBJ2-7; 9 bases are a match to TRBD1. The CDR3 spans 15 residues. V shed 7 bases, J shed 3 bases, and the junction held 10 bases outside the gene matches. Germline lookup yields CDR1 SGHVS and CDR2 FQNEAQ. CDR3 in amino acids: CASTPDRGGFYEQYF. For the CDR3, the DNA is TGTGCCAGCACCCCAGACAGGGGGGGTTTCTACGAGCAGTACTTC.

The CDR3 bases are TGTGCCAGCAGCTCCAAAGCTAACTATGGCTACACCTTC. Its protein product is CASSSKANYGYTF. The chain recombines TRBV12-1 with TRBJ1-2. TRBV12-1 is listed as a pseudogene. CDR3 length: 13 amino acids.